This entry features one T cell receptor beta chain sequence. Its target is unknown. Produced via immunoSEQ multiplex PCR; TCRdb's table is partial and in-frame only. There are hundreds of thousands of clones in the sample; 89% occur only once, and nearly 1.5% lies in the top ten. Indicated treatment: roughly 20 received Ad26.COV2.S at low or high dose, single or two shots; roughly five received placebo; per-sample allocation not given. Each sample was drawn 63 days after the first injection (of vaccine or placebo). The data derive from a study of Ad26.COV2.S vaccination and SARS-CoV-2 variants. The CDR3 runs to 12 residues. V lost 5 bases to trimming and J lost 6 bases, with 7 bases between them. Study-level findings and limits: Non-spike TCR breadth was similar in vaccine and placebo recipients.

The clonotype comes from a person aged 18-60 years who received the Ad26.COV2.S COVID-19 vaccine or a placebo. Sequencing was performed on peripheral blood, taken in a trial of Ad26.COV2.S vaccine versus placebo. The gene calls are TRBV12-3 or TRBV12-4 and TRBJ2-2; possibly TRBD1 or TRBD2 for D (5 bases each). For the CDR3, the DNA is TGTGCCAGCAGTCGGGACGCCGGGGAGCTGTTTTTT. It specifies CASSRDAGELFF.